These T cell receptor beta chains were read from a single sample in a study of OX40 agonist ivuxolimab in advanced cancers. Assay: immunoSEQ multiplex PCR; the TCRdb copy retains only in-frame clones and omits some. The repertoire holds around 45,000 clones, with roughly 86% as singletons. The source was CD4+ or CD8+ T cells sorted from blood, collected in a trial of the OX40 agonist ivuxolimab. These receptors all come from an adult with an advanced solid tumor such as melanoma, head and neck, liver or kidney cancer. Both conserved end residues are part of each CDR3. Each record gives: CDR3 length, V gene, clone size, D gene, J gene, CDR3 DNA, CDR3 protein. D genes are given only for firm matches. Size tells how often a clone was seen (once, few, many) or the class of an expanded clone, and some rows leave it out.

cdr3_length: 14; v_call: TRBV29-1; clone_size: NA; d_call: TRBD2; j_call: TRBJ2-5; cdr3_nt: TGCAGCGTTGCGGGCCTAGCGGGGCAAGAGACCCAGTACTTC; cdr3_aa: CSVAGLAGQETQYF
cdr3_length: 12; v_call: TRBV4-3; clone_size: NA; d_call: NA; j_call: TRBJ2-1; cdr3_nt: TGCGCCAGCAGCCATGGGGGCGACGAGCAGTTCTTC; cdr3_aa: CASSHGGDEQFF
cdr3_length: 12; v_call: TRBV27; clone_size: NA; d_call: NA; j_call: TRBJ1-6; cdr3_nt: TGTGCCAGCAGTTTTCCGGGATCACCCCTCCACTTT; cdr3_aa: CASSFPGSPLHF
cdr3_length: 14; v_call: TRBV7-9; clone_size: few; d_call: NA; j_call: TRBJ2-3; cdr3_nt: TGTGCCAGCAGCTTTGGACAGCCCACAGATACGCAGTATTTT; cdr3_aa: CASSFGQPTDTQYF
cdr3_length: 15; v_call: TRBV28; clone_size: NA; d_call: TRBD2; j_call: TRBJ2-7; cdr3_nt: TGTGCCAGCAGTTCCTATAGCGGGAGGGTGTCCGAGCAGTACTTC; cdr3_aa: CASSSYSGRVSEQYF
cdr3_length: 14; v_call: TRBV5-1; clone_size: NA; d_call: NA; j_call: TRBJ2-2; cdr3_nt: TGCGCCAGCAGCTTGAACGGGAACACCGGGGAGCTGTTTTTT; cdr3_aa: CASSLNGNTGELFF
cdr3_length: 13; v_call: TRBV6-5; clone_size: NA; d_call: NA; j_call: TRBJ2-7; cdr3_nt: TGTGCCAGCAGTAAGCCGGGACTGAGGGAGCAGTACTTC; cdr3_aa: CASSKPGLREQYF
cdr3_length: 12; v_call: TRBV30; clone_size: NA; d_call: NA; j_call: TRBJ2-3; cdr3_nt: TGTGCCTGGAGTAGCCAAACAGATACGCAGTATTTT; cdr3_aa: CAWSSQTDTQYF
cdr3_length: 15; v_call: TRBV5-5; clone_size: once; d_call: NA; j_call: TRBJ1-2; cdr3_nt: TGTGCCAGCAGCTTTTTTGGGGAGAGGCTGTATGGCTACACCTTC; cdr3_aa: CASSFFGERLYGYTF
cdr3_length: 15; v_call: TRBV4-3; clone_size: NA; d_call: NA; j_call: TRBJ2-1; cdr3_nt: TGCGCCAGCAGCCAAGATATGGAGGGTTCCGCTGAGCAGTTCTTC; cdr3_aa: CASSQDMEGSAEQFF
cdr3_length: 14; v_call: TRBV18; clone_size: NA; d_call: NA; j_call: TRBJ1-1; cdr3_nt: TGTGCCAGCTCACCCCGACACCTGAACACTGAAGCTTTCTTT; cdr3_aa: CASSPRHLNTEAFF
cdr3_length: 15; v_call: TRBV7-8; clone_size: once; d_call: TRBD2; j_call: TRBJ2-1; cdr3_nt: TGTGCCAGCAGCCTAGCGGGAGCAGCTCCCAATGAGCAGTTCTTC; cdr3_aa: CASSLAGAAPNEQFF
cdr3_length: 15; v_call: TRBV28; clone_size: NA; d_call: TRBD1; j_call: TRBJ1-2; cdr3_nt: TGTGCCAGCAGTCCCCCCCATATCCAGGGGGGAGGCTACACCTTC; cdr3_aa: CASSPPHIQGGGYTF
cdr3_length: 14; v_call: TRBV7-2; clone_size: NA; d_call: NA; j_call: TRBJ2-3; cdr3_nt: TGTGCCAGCAGCTTAGCGGGGAGCACAGATACGCAGTATTTT; cdr3_aa: CASSLAGSTDTQYF
cdr3_length: 15; v_call: TRBV4-2; clone_size: NA; d_call: NA; j_call: TRBJ2-1; cdr3_nt: TGTGCCAGCAGCCCTCGGAGGGCCTCCTACAATGAGCAGTTCTTC; cdr3_aa: CASSPRRASYNEQFF
cdr3_length: 10; v_call: TRBV20-1; clone_size: NA; d_call: NA; j_call: TRBJ1-1; cdr3_nt: TGCAGTGTAGTGGACACTGAAGCTTTCTTT; cdr3_aa: CSVVDTEAFF
cdr3_length: 15; v_call: TRBV7-3; clone_size: few; d_call: NA; j_call: TRBJ2-2; cdr3_nt: TGTGCCAGCAGTTCCGGGACAACGAACACCGGGGAGCTGTTTTTT; cdr3_aa: CASSSGTTNTGELFF
cdr3_length: 13; v_call: TRBV6-5; clone_size: once; d_call: NA; j_call: TRBJ2-1; cdr3_nt: TGTGCCAGCAGTTCCCCGCCCAACAATGAGCAGTTCTTC; cdr3_aa: CASSSPPNNEQFF
cdr3_length: 14; v_call: TRBV28; clone_size: NA; d_call: TRBD1; j_call: TRBJ2-7; cdr3_nt: TGTGCCAGCAGTTTTGTAGACAGGGCCTACGAGCAGTACTTC; cdr3_aa: CASSFVDRAYEQYF
cdr3_length: 19; v_call: TRBV7-3; clone_size: NA; d_call: TRBD2; j_call: TRBJ2-1; cdr3_nt: TGTGCCAGCAGCTTATTGGCAGGGTATTCTAGCGGGGCGAACAATGAGCAGTTCTTC; cdr3_aa: CASSLLAGYSSGANNEQFF
cdr3_length: 15; v_call: TRBV7-2; clone_size: NA; d_call: TRBD2; j_call: TRBJ2-2; cdr3_nt: TGTGCCAGCAGCCCACGGGCGGGAGGGACCGGGGAGCTGTTTTTT; cdr3_aa: CASSPRAGGTGELFF
cdr3_length: 17; v_call: TRBV27; clone_size: NA; d_call: TRBD1; j_call: TRBJ2-5; cdr3_nt: TGTGCCAGCAGTCGACCAGGGGGCTCGGGATCCCAAGAGACCCAGTACTTC; cdr3_aa: CASSRPGGSGSQETQYF
cdr3_length: 12; v_call: TRBV30; clone_size: NA; d_call: NA; j_call: TRBJ2-7; cdr3_nt: TGTGCCTGGGACCAATTCTCCTACGAGCAGTACTTC; cdr3_aa: CAWDQFSYEQYF
cdr3_length: 14; v_call: TRBV7-6; clone_size: NA; d_call: NA; j_call: TRBJ1-6; cdr3_nt: TGTGCCAGCAGCTTAAAGACAGCTAATTCACCCCTCCACTTT; cdr3_aa: CASSLKTANSPLHF
cdr3_length: 13; v_call: TRBV5-1; clone_size: NA; d_call: NA; j_call: TRBJ2-7; cdr3_nt: TGCGCCAGCAGCTTGCAGGGTAGGTACGAGCAGTACTTC; cdr3_aa: CASSLQGRYEQYF
cdr3_length: 11; v_call: TRBV28; clone_size: few; d_call: NA; j_call: TRBJ1-2; cdr3_nt: TGTGCTTCCTGGGGAAACTATGGCTACACCTTC; cdr3_aa: CASWGNYGYTF
cdr3_length: 15; v_call: TRBV2; clone_size: NA; d_call: TRBD2; j_call: TRBJ2-1; cdr3_nt: TGTGCCAGCAGTGAAGCGCGGAGATCTAGCGGACAGCAGTTCTTC; cdr3_aa: CASSEARRSSGQQFF
cdr3_length: 18; v_call: TRBV7-2; clone_size: NA; d_call: TRBD2; j_call: TRBJ2-1; cdr3_nt: TGTGCCAGCAGCTCACAAACTAGCGGGAGGGCCTCCTACAATGAGCAGTTCTTC; cdr3_aa: CASSSQTSGRASYNEQFF
cdr3_length: 19; v_call: TRBV15; clone_size: NA; d_call: TRBD1; j_call: TRBJ2-6; cdr3_nt: TGTGCCACCAGCAGACCAAAGGGGACAGGGCAAGCTGGGGCCAACGTCCTGACTTTC; cdr3_aa: CATSRPKGTGQAGANVLTF
cdr3_length: 10; v_call: TRBV10-1; clone_size: NA; d_call: NA; j_call: TRBJ1-1; cdr3_nt: TGCGCCAGCAGAAACCGGGAAGCTTTCTTT; cdr3_aa: CASRNREAFF
cdr3_length: 12; v_call: TRBV25-1; clone_size: NA; d_call: TRBD1; j_call: TRBJ2-3; cdr3_nt: TGTGCCAGCAAAAAACAGGGGAATACGCAGTATTTT; cdr3_aa: CASKKQGNTQYF
cdr3_length: 17; v_call: TRBV7-2; clone_size: NA; d_call: TRBD2; j_call: TRBJ2-3; cdr3_nt: TGTGCCAGCAGCTTAGAATCTAGCGGGAGGGTCAGGGATACGCAGTATTTT; cdr3_aa: CASSLESSGRVRDTQYF
cdr3_length: 15; v_call: TRBV4-3; clone_size: once; d_call: NA; j_call: TRBJ1-4; cdr3_nt: TGCGCCAGCAGCCAAGAGGGGGGCACTAATGAAAAACTGTTTTTT; cdr3_aa: CASSQEGGTNEKLFF
cdr3_length: 17; v_call: TRBV9; clone_size: NA; d_call: TRBD1; j_call: TRBJ2-5; cdr3_nt: TGTGCCAGCAGCCCAAGGGGGCCGAATACCGGTGGGGAGACCCAGTACTTC; cdr3_aa: CASSPRGPNTGGETQYF
cdr3_length: 14; v_call: TRBV5-8; clone_size: NA; d_call: NA; j_call: TRBJ1-1; cdr3_nt: TGTGCCAGCAGCTTGGCTTTGGTGGACTTAGAAGCTTTCTTT; cdr3_aa: CASSLALVDLEAFF
cdr3_length: 11; v_call: TRBV20-1; clone_size: NA; d_call: NA; j_call: TRBJ1-1; cdr3_nt: TGCAGTGCTGCCCAGAACGTCGGTACTTTCTTT; cdr3_aa: CSAAQNVGTFF
cdr3_length: 13; v_call: TRBV5-1; clone_size: NA; d_call: TRBD2; j_call: TRBJ2-5; cdr3_nt: TGCGCCAGCAGAGCAGCGGGAGTCGAGACCCAGTACTTC; cdr3_aa: CASRAAGVETQYF
cdr3_length: 14; v_call: TRBV5-6; clone_size: NA; d_call: NA; j_call: TRBJ1-2; cdr3_nt: TGTGCCAGCAGCTTGGTGGGGGCTGTCTATGGCTACACCTTC; cdr3_aa: CASSLVGAVYGYTF
cdr3_length: 15; v_call: TRBV6-5; clone_size: NA; d_call: TRBD1; j_call: TRBJ2-7; cdr3_nt: TGTGCCAGCAGTTACGCCCGACAGGGGCCCTACGAGCAGTACTTC; cdr3_aa: CASSYARQGPYEQYF
cdr3_length: 14; v_call: TRBV5-1; clone_size: NA; d_call: TRBD1; j_call: TRBJ1-1; cdr3_nt: TGCGCCAGCAGACAGACAGGGGGGAGCTCTGAAGCTTTCTTT; cdr3_aa: CASRQTGGSSEAFF
cdr3_length: 15; v_call: TRBV7-3; clone_size: NA; d_call: NA; j_call: TRBJ2-3; cdr3_nt: TGTGCCAGCAGCTTAATTGTGGGAGCTGTAGATACGCAGTATTTT; cdr3_aa: CASSLIVGAVDTQYF
cdr3_length: 15; v_call: TRBV6-6; clone_size: NA; d_call: TRBD2; j_call: TRBJ2-7; cdr3_nt: TGTGCCAGCAGTTACCCGGGACTAGCGGACTACGAGCAGTACTTC; cdr3_aa: CASSYPGLADYEQYF
cdr3_length: 16; v_call: TRBV4-1; clone_size: NA; d_call: NA; j_call: TRBJ1-5; cdr3_nt: TGCGCCAGCAGCCAAGAGGTGTGGTCAGGAAAACAGCCCCAGCATTTT; cdr3_aa: CASSQEVWSGKQPQHF
cdr3_length: 15; v_call: TRBV6-1; clone_size: NA; d_call: TRBD1; j_call: TRBJ2-7; cdr3_nt: TGTGCCAGCAGGTATGACAGGGGACCCTCCTACGAGCAGTACTTC; cdr3_aa: CASRYDRGPSYEQYF
cdr3_length: 12; v_call: TRBV10-3; clone_size: NA; d_call: NA; j_call: TRBJ2-5; cdr3_nt: TGTGCCATCAGTGATATTGGAGAGACCCAGTACTTC; cdr3_aa: CAISDIGETQYF
cdr3_length: 14; v_call: TRBV28; clone_size: NA; d_call: TRBD1; j_call: TRBJ2-1; cdr3_nt: TGTGCCAGCAGTTTGAGGGGGCGCGTAAATGAGCAGTTCTTC; cdr3_aa: CASSLRGRVNEQFF
cdr3_length: 15; v_call: TRBV7-2; clone_size: NA; d_call: NA; j_call: TRBJ2-4; cdr3_nt: TGTGCCAGCAGCCCCCAGGTGGGGGGAAAAAACATTCAGTACTTC; cdr3_aa: CASSPQVGGKNIQYF
cdr3_length: 16; v_call: TRBV5-1; clone_size: NA; d_call: NA; j_call: TRBJ2-1; cdr3_nt: TGCGCCAGCAGGGGCCCGCGGACCAGCTCCTACAATGAGCAGTTCTTC; cdr3_aa: CASRGPRTSSYNEQFF
cdr3_length: 20; v_call: TRBV27; clone_size: NA; d_call: TRBD2; j_call: TRBJ2-2; cdr3_nt: TGTGCCAGCAGTTCACACGGGACTAGCGGTCCCGGGGGGTCCACCGGGGAGCTGTTTTTT; cdr3_aa: CASSSHGTSGPGGSTGELFF
cdr3_length: 14; v_call: TRBV19; clone_size: once; d_call: TRBD1; j_call: TRBJ1-2; cdr3_nt: TGTGCCAGTAGTCCCTGGGACAGGGTGTATGGCTACACCTTC; cdr3_aa: CASSPWDRVYGYTF
cdr3_length: 16; v_call: TRBV6-6; clone_size: NA; d_call: TRBD1; j_call: TRBJ1-1; cdr3_nt: TGTGCCAGCAGTGCTAGACAGGGTGGCAGGAACACTGAAGCTTTCTTT; cdr3_aa: CASSARQGGRNTEAFF
cdr3_length: 17; v_call: TRBV5-1; clone_size: NA; d_call: TRBD2; j_call: TRBJ2-3; cdr3_nt: TGCGCCAGCAGCTTGGAAGTGACTAGCGGGGGCACAGATACGCAGTATTTT; cdr3_aa: CASSLEVTSGGTDTQYF
cdr3_length: 15; v_call: TRBV11-3; clone_size: NA; d_call: NA; j_call: TRBJ2-2; cdr3_nt: TGTGCCAGCAGCTTAGATCTAAGAGAGGACCGGGAGCTGTTTTTT; cdr3_aa: CASSLDLREDRELFF
cdr3_length: 13; v_call: TRBV30; clone_size: NA; d_call: NA; j_call: TRBJ2-7; cdr3_nt: TGTGCCTGGAGCCGAGGACCTTTACATGAGCAGTACTTC; cdr3_aa: CAWSRGPLHEQYF
cdr3_length: 16; v_call: TRBV4-3; clone_size: NA; d_call: TRBD1; j_call: TRBJ1-4; cdr3_nt: TGCGCCAGCAGCCAGTTCCTCCGGGACAGGGAGGAAAAACTGTTTTTT; cdr3_aa: CASSQFLRDREEKLFF